This TCR beta chain derives from a study of response to subunit inactivated influenza vaccine. Whole-study findings and limits: Authors suggested few new T cells are recruited by each seasonal influenza vaccination.

The CDR3 spans 15 residues. V lost 0 bases and J lost 4, with 12 bases in between. Germline V lookup: CDR1 LGHDT, CDR2 YNNKEL (reference sequence). TCRdb re-called the RT-PCR reads through MiXCR, storing one row per CDR3 protein. The sample consists of roughly 700,000 distinct CDR3 sequences, about 15% of them appearing once. This clonotype has only a few counts. The antigen remains unidentified. This clonotype was sampled from a man over 45 who received an inactivated influenza vaccine. The chain recombines TRBV3-1 with TRBJ1-2; TRBD1 might be the D (5 bases). The sample was PBMCs from blood, taken about 14 days before vaccination. For the CDR3, the DNA is TGTGCCAGCAGCCAAGACAGGGCCTTCGTCTATGGCTACACCTTC. Translated: CASSQDRAFVYGYTF.